Described below is a single TCR beta chain sequence and its context. This clone was counted a few times. Its binding antigen is unknown. There are no base qualities to consult, and no much larger clone falls within one base. The library was obtained by the immunoSEQ multiplex PCR assay. A mixture of 60 forward primers for TCR Vbeta segments and 13 reverse primers for TCR Jbeta segments was used in the multiplex PCR. Amplification of the CDR3 region of rearranged TCR beta genes was performed with a multiplex PCR assay on genomic DNA. The amplified TCR beta libraries were sequenced on the Illumina HiSeq System as 87-base-pair reads. The paper's processing steps were these. A later analysis tallied tens of millions of unique TCR beta chains across the 666 repertoires, and 10 million to 11 million of those chains were shared by two or more donors. Raw reads were error-corrected and collapsed into unique sequences by a nearest-neighbor algorithm in which closely related sequences were merged to remove PCR and sequencing errors. Alignment of CDR3 sequences to IMGT reference sequences was used to assign V, D and J gene segments. For a sequence to be retained, a match of at least six nucleotides to both a V gene segment and a J gene segment was required. A rearrangement was called productive if the CDR3 had no stop codons and remained in frame with V and J, and every other rearrangement was called non-productive. Following IMGT convention, CDR3 was defined as the stretch from the second conserved V-encoded cysteine up to the conserved J-encoded phenylalanine. In an earlier analysis of 550 to 650 of the donors, sequences lacking an unambiguous match to a single V gene segment were excluded. An earlier analysis of a few hundred of the donors called V segments functional above 56.7% productive rearrangements and segregating when the between-donor standard deviation exceeded 5%. To diagnose cytomegalovirus status from the catalog of TCR beta chain sequences, a statistical classification framework was built. V and J gene assignment, in a later analysis, came from comparing TCR nucleotide sequences with IMGT/GENE-DB human TR gene sequences. The TCRdist pipeline was used in a later analysis to assign CDR3 sequences and most-parsimonious VDJ recombination scenarios. A later analysis defined each TCR beta chain by its CDR3 amino acid sequence plus V-gene family, and excluded reads lacking a unique V-gene family. As a way to deal with suspected cross-contamination and a sequencing artifact, a later analysis dropped nearly 600 nucleotide sequences that were highly shared and had low generation probability. For each public chain, a later analysis derived a clonal expansion index from normalized ranks of inferred template counts within each repertoire. Generation probabilities in a later analysis came from a VDJ recombination model fitted to out-of-frame rearrangements, and those results were checked against IGoR. A later analysis scored TCR-TCR, TCR-HLA and TCR-CMV co-occurrence with hypergeometric tests, applying a repertoire-size bias correction to TCR pairs. False discovery rates were estimated in a later analysis by permuting HLA or CMV assignments 20 times. In a later analysis, co-occurring TCRs were grouped with DBSCAN, and TCRdist sequence similarity was added when clustering was performed within HLA-allele-positive subsets. For co-occurrence clustering, repertoires with fewer than 30,000 or more than 120,000 public chains were excluded, along with 4 to 6 repertoires with anomalous nucleotide sharing. TCRdb limited this immuneACCESS table to in-frame rearrangements with V and J called. A share of clones is missing; checked studies link under half to unresolved V genes, and the rest is unexplained. V and J calls and clone size come straight from that table; D and trimming were deduced from the DNA. The table for this sample lists approximately 220,000 clones; 80% to 90% of them were counted only once. 2.5% to 3.5% of the sample goes to the ten largest clones.

This entry is derived from a study of cytomegalovirus exposure and HLA in healthy donors (TCRdb year 2017). The study in broad terms: An earlier analysis of 587 of the donors reported 276 Gb of sequence data and around 120 million unique TCR beta sequences obtained from 150 million to 200 million T cells. Along with the approximately 700-subject first cohort, a separate validation cohort of 120 different subjects was used. A few DR-DQ haplotypes were treated as single units for association and clustering because of strong linkage in the cohort. Among the approximately 400 genotyped donors, approximately 82% belonged to the genetic ancestry cluster associated with self-reported Caucasian donors. Using immunosequencing, the study profiled T cell repertoires from some 670 subjects and related those repertoires to cytomegalovirus serostatus. A later genetic analysis took genome-wide SNP genotypes for about three fifths of the roughly 670 donors and used that subset as a discovery cohort. An earlier analysis of 500 to 750 of the donors applied high-throughput TCR beta sequencing to assess whether each TCR beta V gene segment acted as functional or pseudogenic. Donor age, sex, ethnicity and CMV serostatus were collected together with the repertoire data. The study was designed to test whether signatures of past pathogen exposure could be identified by cataloging public T cell receptors. About 310 gigabases of sequencing data and tens of millions of unique TCR sequences were included in an early release covering roughly 700 HLA-typed donors. Among roughly 370 genotyped donors of the cohort, an average of around 240,000 unique TCR beta nucleotide sequences were sequenced per donor, roughly 18% of them non-productive. A later analysis re-examined previously published TCR beta repertoires from roughly 720 donors and added high-resolution HLA genotyping to investigate patterns of TCR occurrence. The study combined high-throughput TCR immunosequencing, statistical association of individual TCRs with disease status, and machine learning to predict cytomegalovirus infection status. HLA typing included class I and class II loci at four-digit resolution. Every discovery cohort repertoire had been produced on one sequencing platform. The number of donors typed differed by locus, with about 629-630 for A, B, C, DRB1 and DQB1, approximately 500 for DQA1, over 600 for DPA1, and 450 to 480 for DPB1. The later analysis used no new phenotypic data to find candidate immune exposures, relying instead on TCR beta sequences and their occurrence across donors. The full study reports these points: In this cohort, only TCR beta chains were sequenced, and detectable features were limited by the absence of alpha or paired-chain data. In vitro tests confirmed that a few of the cytomegalovirus-associated TCR beta chains recognize cytomegalovirus antigens. In an earlier analysis of approximately 590 of the donors, most TCR beta V segments appeared in productive rearrangements about 87% or about 30% of the time, broadly matching IMGT annotations. HLA typing was unavailable for some donors at each locus, so association tests used only the typed subset. Compared with equally common non-associated chains, HLA-associated TCR beta chains in a later analysis were more clonally expanded and had lower generation probabilities. Correlated functional status among segregating V segments might be attributable to linkage disequilibrium, but an unknown experimental factor could not be ruled out. A total of about 180 TCR beta chains were listed by the study as associated with cytomegalovirus. The only immune exposure information available for the cohort was CMV serostatus. The presence/absence analyses assumed that sequencing depth was roughly uniform across donors, and that assumption may not be true. In a later analysis, several top co-occurrence clusters were reported to appear linked to parvovirus B19, influenza, CMV and Epstein-Barr virus. Over 15 rarely observed V segments, including chromosome 9 orphons, were excluded from the earlier analysis of approximately 500 of the donors because counts were too low. In a later analysis, some 17,000 TCR beta sequences were associated with specific HLA alleles at a false discovery rate of 0.05. According to the authors, the approach could potentially be generalized to other disease states and immunological phenotypes. According to a later genetic analysis, donors in an Asian-associated ancestry cluster had fewer N-insertions in productive TCRs than the approximately 670-donor mean. The classifier was reported to diagnose cytomegalovirus status with high specificity and sensitivity in both the original and validation cohorts. A further reported finding was that TCR beta sequences accurately predicted the HLA-A and HLA-B alleles for most subjects in the first cohort. While some public TCRs were present in many individuals, most TCR sequences turned up only very rarely across donors. In a later analysis, the rate of TCR association differed among HLA loci, with DRB1 alleles having the most associated TCRs and HLA-C alleles having the fewest. According to a later analysis, most CMV-associated TCR beta chains appeared to be HLA-restricted, and the HLA associations seemed to be driven largely by CMV exposure. A cluster of highly shared sequence variants was judged likely to represent a technical artifact of the sequencing pipeline. Strong co-occurrence of HLA alleles, especially DR and DQ, made assigning TCR associations to individual alleles difficult. V-gene and J-gene trimming of TCR beta chains was associated with a missense DCLRE1C variant in a later genetic analysis, and the association was replicated in an independent cohort. Some IMGT-functional V segments, including TRBV6-2 and TRBV6-3, could not be distinguished by the 87-base-pair reads and were therefore excluded.

The CDR3 has 14 amino acids, counting the end cysteine and phenylalanine. Only the CDR3 DNA stays, 42 bases, in frame from base 1. As encoded in the germline V gene, CDR1 is MDHEN while CDR2 is SYDVKM. Trimming at the junction amounts to 8 bases on V and 1 base on J, and the germline ends lie 14 bases apart. The cohort consisted of 650 to 700 healthy bone marrow donors. At the time of sampling, all cohort members were nominally healthy, though unrecorded immune exposures were likely present. The donor tested CMV seronegative and was one of the 352 seronegative cohort members. A peripheral blood sample was collected from each donor, and TCR beta sequencing was performed on peripheral blood mononuclear cells. The Qiagen DNeasy Blood Extraction Kit was used to extract genomic DNA from the blood cell samples.

The sample was PBMCs. This TCR was recovered from a man in his thirties or forties in good health and CMV-seronegative. The chain was built from TRBV28 and TRBJ1-1; the D region possibly corresponds to TRBD1 (5 bases align). CDR3 reads: CASGVPDTNTEAFF. The sequenced DNA: TGTGCCAGCGGGGTGCCGGACACGAACACTGAAGCTTTCTTT.